A selection of T cell receptor beta chains follows, all from one sample in a study of blood T cell repertoires in COVID-19. The repertoire was sequenced with immunoSEQ multiplex PCR; TCRdb's copy has only in-frame clones and lacks some. The sample holds 170,000 or so clones, approximately 88% seen once. The sequenced material came from peripheral blood. These receptors all come from a man aged 18 to 35 with active or convalescent COVID-19. Both conserved end residues are part of each CDR3. D genes are given only for firm matches. A clone size is listed for some rows: how often the clone was seen (once, few, many), or a class if it is expanded.

v_call	d_call	j_call	clone_size	cdr3_nt	cdr3_aa
TRBV27	TRBD1	TRBJ2-1	NA	TGTGCCAGCAGCCCCCCCCGACAGGGTCGGAATGAGCAGTTCTTC	CASSPPRQGRNEQFF
TRBV3-1/TRBV3-2	TRBD1	TRBJ1-1	NA	TGTGCCAGCAGCCAATCTGTCAGGGGGCAAGCTTTCTTT	CASSQSVRGQAFF
TRBV27	NA	TRBJ2-1	NA	TGTGCCAGCAGTCCCTCTGGACAGCTAGACTACAATGAGCAGTTCTTC	CASSPSGQLDYNEQFF
TRBV7-9	NA	TRBJ2-3	NA	TGTGCCAGCAGCCGCGGCGCTAGCACAGATACGCAGTATTTT	CASSRGASTDTQYF
TRBV25-1	TRBD1	TRBJ2-5	NA	TGTGCCAGCAGTGACTGGGACAGACAAGAGACCCAGTACTTC	CASSDWDRQETQYF
TRBV23-1	NA	TRBJ1-2	NA	TGCGCCAGCAGTCATGGGGAACAGGTCTATGGCTACACCTTC	CASSHGEQVYGYTF
TRBV20-1	TRBD2	TRBJ2-3	NA	TGCAGTGCTAGTTCGAGACTAGCGGGGTTCACAGATACGCAGTATTTT	CSASSRLAGFTDTQYF
TRBV27	NA	TRBJ1-3	NA	TGTGCCAGCAGTCTACAGGGCTTGTCTGGAAACACCATATATTTT	CASSLQGLSGNTIYF
TRBV28	NA	TRBJ2-7	NA	TGTGCCAGCAGTTTATCCGGGGGGACAACCGGTGAGCAGTACTTC	CASSLSGGTTGEQYF
TRBV6-5	NA	TRBJ1-6	NA	TGTGCCAGCAGTTACTTCGGGACTTTTAATTCACCCCTCCACTTT	CASSYFGTFNSPLHF
TRBV7-8	TRBD2	TRBJ2-1	NA	TGTGCCAGCAGCTCCACCCGGGCGTTAGCGGGGGCGAAGGATGAGCAGTTCTTC	CASSSTRALAGAKDEQFF
TRBV4-1	TRBD2	TRBJ2-1	once	TGCGCCAGCAGCCAAATATTAGCGGGGTACAATGAGCAGTTCTTC	CASSQILAGYNEQFF
TRBV7-8	NA	TRBJ1-4	NA	TGTGCCAGCAGCTTATTCTCCGGGACAAGGAATGAAAAACTGTTTTTT	CASSLFSGTRNEKLFF
TRBV3-1/TRBV3-2	TRBD1	TRBJ1-3	few	TGTGCCAGCAGCCGCGGACAGGGCTCTGGAAACACCATATATTTT	CASSRGQGSGNTIYF
TRBV5-1	TRBD1	TRBJ1-1	NA	TGCGCCAGCAGCTTAGGACAGGGGGCCGGGGAAGCTTTCTTT	CASSLGQGAGEAFF
TRBV18	TRBD1	TRBJ2-3	once	TGTGCCAGCTCACCGTGGACAGGGGGCACAGATACGCAGTATTTT	CASSPWTGGTDTQYF
TRBV24-1	TRBD1	TRBJ1-2	NA	TGTGCCACCAGTGATGGGACAGGGGTGACCTATGGCTACACCTTC	CATSDGTGVTYGYTF
TRBV7-2	TRBD2	TRBJ2-1	NA	TGTGCCAGCAGCTTAGTCCCGGCGGGAGGGCAAGGTGAGCAGTTCTTC	CASSLVPAGGQGEQFF
TRBV6-4	TRBD1	TRBJ2-7	NA	TGTGCCAGGGGACACGACAGGGGGCCCGAGCAGTACTTC	CARGHDRGPEQYF
TRBV7-8	NA	TRBJ2-2	NA	TGTGCCAGCAGCCACAGGAGGGTGAACACCGGGGAGCTGTTTTTT	CASSHRRVNTGELFF
TRBV9	NA	TRBJ1-3	NA	TGTGCCAGCAGCGTAGGGTTCAGGCAGTCTGGAAACACCATATATTTT	CASSVGFRQSGNTIYF
TRBV3-1/TRBV3-2	NA	TRBJ1-4	NA	TGTGCCAGCAGCCAAGAGCGTGAAAAACTGTTTTTT	CASSQEREKLFF
TRBV7-2	TRBD2	TRBJ2-7	NA	TGTGCCAGCAGCTTAGTGGCTAGCGGGGGGGCTTACGAGCAGTACTTC	CASSLVASGGAYEQYF
TRBV5-1	TRBD2	TRBJ2-1	NA	TGCGCCAGCAGCTCCTCTAGCGGTGCAAGATACAATGAGCAGTTCTTC	CASSSSSGARYNEQFF
TRBV5-1	NA	TRBJ2-3	NA	TGCGCCAGCAGCTTGGTGGCGGGGGCAGCAGATACGCAGTATTTT	CASSLVAGAADTQYF
TRBV18	NA	TRBJ2-7	NA	TGTGCCAGCTCACCATGGGGGCGGCTCTACGAGCAGTACTTC	CASSPWGRLYEQYF
TRBV6-5	TRBD1	TRBJ1-2	NA	TGTGCCAGCACAAGGACAGGCTCCTATGGCTACACCTTC	CASTRTGSYGYTF
TRBV7-9	NA	TRBJ2-3	NA	TGTGCCAGCTCAGTTGGGCGCACAGATACGCAGTATTTT	CASSVGRTDTQYF
TRBV3-1/TRBV3-2	TRBD1	TRBJ1-2	NA	TGTGCCAGCAGCCAAGATCTATCGGGACAGTTATATGGCTACACCTTC	CASSQDLSGQLYGYTF
TRBV7-7	NA	TRBJ1-3	NA	TGTGCTAGCAGCTTAGGACACTCTGGAAACACCATATATTTT	CASSLGHSGNTIYF
TRBV12-5	TRBD2	TRBJ2-5	NA	TGTGCTAGTGCCCCAACTCGGGGACTAGCGGGGGGCCCTCAAGAGACCCAGTACTTC	CASAPTRGLAGGPQETQYF
TRBV2	TRBD2	TRBJ2-1	NA	TGTGCCAGCAGTGAAACTAGCGGGGGGGCGGGCTCCTACAATGAGCAGTTCTTC	CASSETSGGAGSYNEQFF
TRBV5-1	TRBD1	TRBJ1-1	NA	TGCGCCAGCAGCACTGGGACAGGGGGCACTGAAGCTTTCTTT	CASSTGTGGTEAFF
TRBV5-4	TRBD1	TRBJ1-4	NA	TGTGCCAGCAGCCTAAGGACAGGGAGGGATGAAAAACTGTTTTTT	CASSLRTGRDEKLFF
TRBV5-5	NA	TRBJ1-5	NA	TGTGCCAGCAGCCCCTCCACAGTTGGGAGGGATAATCAGCCCCAGCATTTT	CASSPSTVGRDNQPQHF